These T cell receptor beta chains were read from a single sample in a study of early T cells in non-severe SARS-CoV-2 infection. TCRdb redid the calling of the 5' RACE reads with MiXCR, one entry per CDR3 protein. The sample lists 35,000 to 40,000 distinct CDR3 sequences; almost 6% were seen once. Sequenced material: whole blood. The receptor set was obtained from an adult who was a healthcare worker with PCR-confirmed SARS-CoV-2 infection or an uninfected control (not recorded which). Each CDR3 is given without its conserved first and last residue. Each record gives: J gene, clone size, V gene, CDR3 length, CDR3 protein. Part of the rows lack a size; the others show once, few, many or a class for expanded clones.

TRBJ2-1,many,TRBV10-3,11,AVGLGVNNEQF
TRBJ2-2,many,TRBV6-6,11,ASRLDDTGELF
TRBJ2-3,many,TRBV7-9,16,ASSPGTSGRAWTDTQY
TRBJ2-1,many,TRBV11-2,12,ASSVMSSYNEQF
TRBJ1-5,many,TRBV10-3,12,AISEATSNQPQH
TRBJ1-5,many,TRBV9,12,ASGTTGVGQPQH
TRBJ2-3,many,TRBV7-9,14,ASYRLAGVSTDTQY
TRBJ2-7,many,TRBV20-1,13,SAAAPSGRAHEQY
TRBJ2-7,many,TRBV5-6,13,ASSFRTASSYEQY
TRBJ2-6,many,TRBV7-2,12,ASSLNSGANVLT
TRBJ2-3,many,TRBV6-1,10,ASSEGFRPQY
TRBJ1-2,many,TRBV4-3,13,ASSQEDRGSWGYT
TRBJ2-7,medium-sized,TRBV7-8,16,ASSLMPPSGRADHEQY
TRBJ2-1,many,TRBV11-2,10,ASSPLVGEQF
TRBJ1-5,many,TRBV28,14,ASTPQKGHSNQPQH
TRBJ1-1,many,TRBV24-1,12,ATSGQGRNTEAF
TRBJ1-1,many,TRBV7-8,13,ASSLIQGAGTEAF
TRBJ1-1,.,TRBV12-3/TRBV12-4,12,ASSPISLNTEAF
TRBJ2-5,.,TRBV12-3/TRBV12-4,11,ASSLRQGETQY
TRBJ2-5,many,TRBV5-1,14,ASSFGSGGPQETQY
TRBJ1-4,many,TRBV4-1,13,ASSQDRGRGEKLF
TRBJ2-1,many,TRBV6-2/TRBV6-3,16,ASSSSGGILISYNEQF
TRBJ2-5,.,TRBV5-1,9,ASSKQETQY
TRBJ2-5,.,TRBV10-3,12,AISVERGAETQY
TRBJ1-6,.,TRBV27,12,ASSWGTESSPLH
TRBJ2-3,many,TRBV6-1,14,ASSRTATGLGDTQY
TRBJ2-3,.,TRBV28,12,ASSSPLGTDTQY
TRBJ2-3,many,TRBV7-3,12,ASQSGGAGDTQY
TRBJ2-1,many,TRBV19,16,ASRGAGQGIINDREQF
TRBJ2-5,many,TRBV2,11,ASSERRGSTQY
TRBJ1-1,.,TRBV27,15,ASWKLRAGGLNTEAF
TRBJ1-2,.,TRBV27,12,ASSLRQHNYGYT
TRBJ1-1,many,TRBV2,13,ASGLGGVKNTEAF
TRBJ1-1,few,TRBV11-2,14,ASSLGVGGRNTEAF
TRBJ1-1,many,TRBV14,14,ASSPYRGRGNTEAF
TRBJ2-3,many,TRBV30,13,AWSVRDTSTDTQY
TRBJ1-5,medium-sized,TRBV3-1,13,ASSQSAGSNQPQH
TRBJ1-2,many,TRBV5-4,12,ASNGDRESYGYT
TRBJ1-5,many,TRBV10-1,13,ASMGELYSNQPQH
TRBJ2-1,many,TRBV24-1,12,ATSDTTGSNEQF
TRBJ2-5,many,TRBV7-9,10,ASSPTQETQY
TRBJ1-2,many,TRBV6-1,12,ASSDGPDIYGYT
TRBJ2-7,many,TRBV4-3,12,ASSQGGTGGEQY